The 13 T cell receptor beta chains presented below share a single source sample, sequenced in a study of T cell responses to AZD1222 COVID-19 vaccine. Assay: immunoSEQ multiplex PCR; the TCRdb copy retains only in-frame clones and omits some. The sample has 90,000 or so clones, approximately 90% seen once. This specimen consisted of peripheral blood, obtained 28 days after the second AZD1222 dose. The receptors were sampled from an adult who received the AZD1222 COVID-19 vaccine.

This rearrangement joins TRBV27 to TRBJ2-5; no reliable D call. Germline V gives CDR1 MNHEY, CDR2 SMNVEV (reference sequence). This CDR3 region has 14 residues. The V end lost 3 bases, the J end lost 5 bases, and 13 bases lay between the germline ends. CDR3 amino acids: CASSFRSTVETQYF. In DNA, the CDR3 is TGTGCCAGCAGTTTTCGGAGTACGGTGGAGACCCAGTACTTC.

This chain links TRBV24-1 with TRBJ2-3; D remains unclear. The germline V gene encodes CDR1 KGHDR and CDR2 SFDVKD. This CDR3 comprises 13 residues. The ends were cut back, 8 bases at V and 2 bases at J, with 10 bases in the middle. DNA for the CDR3: TGTGCCACCAAGGAACAGATCACAGATACGCAGTATTTT. The encoded protein is CATKEQITDTQYF.

The chain is built from TRBV10-1 and TRBJ1-2; tentatively, D is TRBD1 (5 bases). Germline V gene sequence: CDR1 WNHNN, CDR2 SYGVQD (reference sequence). Between the trimmed V and J ends, which lost 3 bases and 9 bases, there was a span of 11 bases. This CDR3 spans 12 amino acids. CDR3 residues: CASSDGGDSYTF. Written as DNA, the CDR3 is TGCGCCAGCAGTGATGGGGGTGATAGCTACACCTTC.

The rearrangement links TRBV28 to TRBJ1-6, with 7 bases fitting TRBD1. CDR1 MDHEN and CDR2 SYDVKM come from the germline V gene. This CDR3 has 17 residues. J lost 6 bases, V lost 4 bases, and 12 bases had no gene match. Here the CDR3 DNA reads TGTGCCAGCAGTTCCAGGGGGGCCCCCAGCGCTAATTCACCCCTCCACTTT. Translated, it gives CASSSRGAPSANSPLHF.

The gene calls are TRBV15 and TRBJ2-3; the D gene is possibly TRBD2 (6 bases). The V gene's germline CDR1 is LNHNV and CDR2 YYDKDF (reference sequence). The CDR3 totals 16 residues. V was shortened by 3 bases and J by 4 bases, with 17 bases between the two germline ends. This CDR3 reads CATSSSPGGTPDTQYF. The CDR3 nucleotides are TGTGCCACCAGCAGTTCCCCGGGCGGGACCCCAGATACGCAGTATTTT.

This clone was observed once. The chain couples TRBV5-1 to TRBJ1-5; no definite D call. The V and J ends lost 1 base and 5 bases respectively, with 13 bases between them. The V gene's germline CDR1 is SGHRS and CDR2 YFSETQ. The CDR3 runs 15 residues. The CDR3 DNA sequence: TGCGCCAGCAGCTTGTCGCCGGGGAAGGATCAGCCCCAGCATTTT. Translation: CASSLSPGKDQPQHF.

J is TRBJ1-1 and V is TRBV7-3; no reliable D call. V was shortened by 2 bases and J by 5 bases, with 12 bases between the two germline ends. The germline V gene encodes CDR1 SGHTA and CDR2 FQGTGA. The CDR3 extends over 14 amino acids. The DNA of the CDR3 is TGTGCCAGCAGCTTATGGGCAGGTGGGACTGAAGCTTTCTTT. Protein: CASSLWAGGTEAFF.

This chain uses TRBV5-1 with TRBJ2-7; 8 nucleotides agree with TRBD1. Germline CDR1 and CDR2: SGHRS and YFSETQ. Losses at the gene ends were 4 bases for V and 5 bases for J; bases not matched to a gene: 2. There are 12 residues in the CDR3. The CDR3 DNA reads as TGCGCCAGCAGCACAGGGGGTCACGAGCAGTACGTC. Encoded protein: CASSTGGHEQYV.

This rearrangement joins TRBV2 to TRBJ2-2; no clear D gene. The CDR3 runs to 12 residues. The V end was cut by 6 bases, the J end by 7 bases, with 9 bases between. Per germline, CDR1 SNHLY and CDR2 FYNNEI. The CDR3, as DNA: TGTGCCAGCAGGGACCTAGGCGGGGAGCTGTTTTTT. It encodes CASRDLGGELFF. The full variable domain, rest sourced from reference TRBV2 and TRBJ2-2, is EPEVTQTPSHQVTQMGQEVILRCVPISNHLYFYWYRQILGQKVEFLVSFYNNEISEKSEIFDDQFSVERPDGSNFTLKIRSTKLEDSAMYFCASRDLGGELFFGEGSRLTVL.

The genes are TRBV21-1 and TRBJ2-5; whether TRBD1, the table's D call, matches the DNA was not checked. TRBV21-1 is an annotated pseudogene. The CDR3 consists of 15 residues. CDR3 region: CASSLAGQGGETQYF. The CDR3 bases are TGTGCCAGCAGCTTAGCGGGACAGGGTGGAGAGACCCAGTACTTC.

This clone was counted a few times. The chain has TRBV7-2 and TRBJ2-1, with TRBD2 matching 7 bases. The V and J ends lost 5 bases and 7 bases, in that order; junction bases with no gene match: 11. CDR1 SGHTA and CDR2 FQGNSA come from the germline V gene. The CDR3 covers 15 residues. The CDR3 reads CASSLGGFVLNEQFF. The CDR3 DNA reads TGTGCCAGCAGCCTGGGGGGGTTCGTGTTAAATGAGCAGTTCTTC.

V usage is TRBV28 and J usage is TRBJ1-1; a possible D gene is TRBD1 (6 bases). Germline CDR1 reads MDHEN; CDR2 reads SYDVKM. The V end lost 6 bases, the J end lost 1 base, and 9 bases lay between the germline ends. The CDR3 runs to 13 residues. Here the CDR3 DNA reads TGTGCCAGCAGGGTGACAGGGAACACTGAAGCTTTCTTT. Amino acid sequence: CASRVTGNTEAFF.

The chain employs TRBV11-2 and TRBJ1-6; perhaps TRBD1 as D (5 bases). There are 16 residues in the CDR3. Trimming left V 1 base short and J 10 bases short, with 17 bases between. The V gene's germline CDR1 is SGHAT and CDR2 FQNNGV. In DNA form, the CDR3 reads TGTGCCAGCAGCTTAGTCCTCCAGGGACCATTCTCACCCCTCCACTTT. This encodes CASSLVLQGPFSPLHF.